These 11 T cell receptor beta chains originate from one sample sequenced in a study of molecular identifiers for immune sequencing clone quantification. TCRdb recomputed calls from the PCR reads with MiXCR, one row per CDR3 protein. Among some 580,000 distinct CDR3 sequences listed, over 25% were seen once. Material for sequencing was naive CD8+ T cells from blood, with Jurkat cell RNA spiked in. Subset here: FACS-sorted CD8+CD4-CCR7+CD45RA+ naive T cells. These receptor sequences come from a human donor in good health. Some libraries in this study had Jurkat cell RNA spiked in.

This clonotype has a handful of counts. The chain is built from TRBV5-1 and TRBJ2-3, with D maybe TRBD2 (6 bases). Germline V CDR1 and CDR2: SGHRS, YFSETQ. This CDR3 region has 14 residues. Trimming pared 7 bases from V and 5 bases from J, leaving 17 bases between. The DNA of the CDR3 is TGCGCCAGCCGCCGCACGGGAGAGGGAGATACGCAGTATTTT. It codes for CASRRTGEGDTQYF.

This clonotype was observed at least ten times. The chain links TRBV11-2 to TRBJ2-7; possibly TRBD2 for D (5 bases). V lost 0 bases, J lost 7 bases, and 10 bases lay in between. CDR3 length equals 13 residues. Germline CDR1 SGHAT, CDR2 FQNNGV. The DNA for the CDR3 is TGTGCCAGCAGCTTAGACATCACGGGGGAGCAGTACTTC. Its translation is CASSLDITGEQYF.

As to this clonotype: A read error may be the cause here, since a much bigger clone is one base away. The chain is built from TRBV27 and TRBJ2-7; tentatively, D is TRBD1 or TRBD2 (5 bases each). This CDR3 contains 12 residues. Germline assignment: CDR1 MNHEY and CDR2 SMNVEV (reference sequence). V lost 6 bases to trimming and J lost 9 bases, with 15 bases between them. The CDR3 sequence is CASRGVRSAQYF. CDR3 coding DNA: TGTGCCAGCAGGGGGGTCCGGTCCGCGCAGTACTTC.

This clonotype was seen a few times. This chain connects TRBV20-1 to TRBJ2-7; 7 nucleotides match TRBD2. The CDR3 has 13 residues. V was pared by 5 bases and J by 2 bases, with 6 bases of the junction left unmatched. Germline values: CDR1 DFQATT, CDR2 SNEGSKA (reference sequence). CDR3 loop: CSAVGAGPYEQYF. Here the CDR3 DNA reads TGCAGTGCTGTGGGAGCGGGACCCTACGAGCAGTACTTC.

This clonotype has more than one count but fewer than ten. The chain employs TRBV4-1 and TRBJ1-5, with 7 nucleotides matching TRBD1. Germline-derived CDR1 and CDR2 are MGHRA and YSYEKL. With V trimmed by 6 bases and J by 4 bases, 15 bases remained unmatched. The CDR3 has 17 residues. CDR3 in amino acids: CASSPPQSEGANQPQHF. The CDR3 DNA reads as TGCGCCAGCAGTCCCCCGCAGTCGGAGGGGGCTAATCAGCCCCAGCATTTT.

This clonotype was detected many times. The CDR3: CAISEPGQVSEAFF. CDR3 nucleotides: TGTGCCATCAGTGAGCCGGGACAGGTTTCTGAAGCTTTCTTT. This chain links TRBV10-3 with TRBJ1-1; 8 bases match TRBD1. Looked up from germline, CDR1 is ENHRY and CDR2 is SYGVKD. CDR3 length equals 14 residues. The V gene end was trimmed by 2 bases and the J gene end by 6 bases; junction bases not matched to a gene: 5.

This clonotype has a handful of counts. The chain combines TRBV6-2 or TRBV6-3 with TRBJ2-3; either TRBD1 or TRBD2 may fit D (5 bases each). Trimming left V 2 bases short and J 6 bases short, with 12 bases between. The length of the CDR3 is 14 residues. Germline assignment: CDR1 MNHEY and CDR2 SVGEGT. CDR3 nucleotides: TGTGCCAGCAGTTACGGGCCGAGGGGTGATACGCAGTATTTT. It is translated as CASSYGPRGDTQYF.

Ten or more counts support this clonotype. This sequence joins TRBV6-6 and TRBJ1-4, with D maybe TRBD1 (6 bases). The CDR3 has 13 residues. The germline V gene encodes CDR1 MNHNY and CDR2 SVGAGI (reference sequence). V dropped 10 bases and J dropped 5 bases, with 14 bases sitting between them. In DNA, the CDR3 is TGTGCCACTACAGGGTTGAGGAATGAAAAACTGTTTTTT. Translated: CATTGLRNEKLFF.

This clonotype was observed a few times. This chain connects TRBV4-2 to TRBJ2-1, with 12 nucleotides matching TRBD2. Unmatched junction bases numbered 10, after V lost 4 bases and J lost 12 bases. Per the germline V gene, CDR1 is LGHNA and CDR2 is YNFKEQ. The CDR3 is made up of 15 amino acids. CDR3 amino acids: CASSRRLAGVQVQFF. CDR3 nucleotide sequence: TGTGCCAGCAGCCGGAGACTAGCGGGAGTTCAGGTGCAGTTCTTC.

This clonotype was detected only a few times. J is TRBJ1-2 and V is TRBV6-2 or TRBV6-3; a weak D match, TRBD1 (5 bases). CDR1 MNHEY and CDR2 SVGEGT come from the germline V gene. The CDR3 runs 15 residues. Trimming left V 4 bases short and J 4 bases short, with 16 bases between. The CDR3 here is CASSSFDSLLYGYTF. DNA of the CDR3: TGTGCCAGCAGTTCCTTTGACAGCTTGCTCTATGGCTACACCTTC.

In this sample, this clonotype turned up many times. The chain combines TRBV2 with TRBJ1-2, with D hard to call. There are 14 residues in the CDR3. With 8 bases removed from V and 4 bases from J, the gap between germline ends came to 17 bases. The V gene's germline CDR1 is SNHLY and CDR2 FYNNEI. CDR3 coding DNA: TGTGCCAGCGTGAAGGGTGCGTCTGGCTATGGCTACACCTTC. Encoded protein: CASVKGASGYGYTF.